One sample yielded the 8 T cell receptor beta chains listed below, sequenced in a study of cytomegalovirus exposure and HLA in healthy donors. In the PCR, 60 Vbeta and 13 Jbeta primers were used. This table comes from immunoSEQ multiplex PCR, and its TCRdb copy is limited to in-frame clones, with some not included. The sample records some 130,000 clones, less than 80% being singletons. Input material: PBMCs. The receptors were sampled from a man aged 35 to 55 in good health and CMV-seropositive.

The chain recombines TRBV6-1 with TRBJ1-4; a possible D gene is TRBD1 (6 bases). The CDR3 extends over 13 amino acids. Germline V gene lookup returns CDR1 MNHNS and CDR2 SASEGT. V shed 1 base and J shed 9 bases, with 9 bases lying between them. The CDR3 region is CASSEEDRQKLFF. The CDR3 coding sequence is TGTGCCAGCAGTGAAGAGGACAGACAAAAACTGTTTTTT.

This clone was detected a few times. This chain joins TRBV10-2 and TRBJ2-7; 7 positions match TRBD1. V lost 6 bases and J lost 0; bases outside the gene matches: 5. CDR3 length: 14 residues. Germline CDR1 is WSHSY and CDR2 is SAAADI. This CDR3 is CASSEDRISYEQYF. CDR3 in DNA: TGCGCCAGCAGCGAGGACAGGATCTCCTACGAGCAGTACTTC.

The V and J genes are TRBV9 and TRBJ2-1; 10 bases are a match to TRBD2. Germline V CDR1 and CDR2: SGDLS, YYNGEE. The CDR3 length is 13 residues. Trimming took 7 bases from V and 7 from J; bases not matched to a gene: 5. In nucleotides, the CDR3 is TGTGCCAGCTCGCTAGCGGGAGTTAATGAGCAGTTCTTC. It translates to CASSLAGVNEQFF. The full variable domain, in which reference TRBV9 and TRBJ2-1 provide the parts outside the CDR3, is DSGVTQTPKHLITATGQRVTLRCSPRSGDLSVYWYQQSLDQGLQFLIQYYNGEERAKGNILERFSAQQFPDLHSELNLSSLELGDSALYFCASSLAGVNEQFFGPGTRLTVL.

The CDR3 loop reads CATSRETGQVTGELFF. CDR3 DNA: TGTGCCACCAGCAGAGAAACGGGACAGGTCACCGGGGAGCTGTTTTTT. The chain employs TRBV15 and TRBJ2-2; the match to TRBD1 covers 8 bases. The germline V gene encodes CDR1 LNHNV and CDR2 YYDKDF (reference sequence). V was pared by 0 bases and J by 4 bases, with 4 bases of the junction left unmatched. This CDR3 is built from 16 residues. Using reference TRBV15 and TRBJ2-2 for the parts outside the CDR3, the full variable domain is DAMVIQNPRYQVTQFGKPVTLSCSQTLNHNVMYWYQQKSSQAPKLLFHYYDKDFNNEADTPDNFQSRRPNTSFCFLDIRSPGLGDTAMYLCATSRETGQVTGELFFGEGSRLTVL.

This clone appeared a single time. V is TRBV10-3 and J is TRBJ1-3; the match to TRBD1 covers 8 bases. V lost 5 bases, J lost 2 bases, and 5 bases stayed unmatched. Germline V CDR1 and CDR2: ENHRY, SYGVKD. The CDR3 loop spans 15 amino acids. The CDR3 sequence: CAISRTGTTGNTIYF. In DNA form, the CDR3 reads TGTGCCATCAGTAGGACAGGGACGACTGGAAACACCATATATTTT.

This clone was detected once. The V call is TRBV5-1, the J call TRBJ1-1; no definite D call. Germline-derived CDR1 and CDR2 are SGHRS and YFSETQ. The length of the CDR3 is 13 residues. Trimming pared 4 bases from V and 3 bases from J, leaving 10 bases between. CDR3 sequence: CASSPIPDTEAFF. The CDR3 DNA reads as TGCGCCAGCAGCCCGATTCCGGACACTGAAGCTTTCTTT.

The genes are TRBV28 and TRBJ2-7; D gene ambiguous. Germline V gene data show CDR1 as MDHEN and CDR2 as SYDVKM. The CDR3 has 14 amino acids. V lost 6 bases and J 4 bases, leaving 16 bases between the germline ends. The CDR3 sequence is CASRVTQARYEQYF. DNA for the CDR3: TGTGCCAGCAGGGTGACCCAAGCCAGGTACGAGCAGTACTTC.

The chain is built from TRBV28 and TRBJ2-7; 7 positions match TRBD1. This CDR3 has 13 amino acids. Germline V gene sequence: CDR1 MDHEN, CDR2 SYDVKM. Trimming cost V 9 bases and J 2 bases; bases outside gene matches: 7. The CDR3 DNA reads TGTGCCAGTGGGAACAGGGGACCCTACGAGCAGTACTTC. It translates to CASGNRGPYEQYF.